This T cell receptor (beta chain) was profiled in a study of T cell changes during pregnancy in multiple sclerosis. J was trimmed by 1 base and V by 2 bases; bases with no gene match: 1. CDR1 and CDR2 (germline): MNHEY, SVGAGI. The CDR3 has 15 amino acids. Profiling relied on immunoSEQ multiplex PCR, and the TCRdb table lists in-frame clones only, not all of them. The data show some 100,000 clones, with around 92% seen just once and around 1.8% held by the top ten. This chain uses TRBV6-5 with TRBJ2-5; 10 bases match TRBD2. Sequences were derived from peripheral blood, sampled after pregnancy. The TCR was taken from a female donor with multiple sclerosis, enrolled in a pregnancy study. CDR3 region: CASSYLAGAQETQYF. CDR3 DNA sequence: TGTGCCAGCAGTTACCTAGCGGGAGCCCAAGAGACCCAGTACTTC.